Presented here are 32 T cell receptor beta chains from one specimen sequenced in a study of T cells in Graves' hyperthyroidism and ophthalmopathy (dated by TCRdb to between 2018 and 2021). The method was multiplex PCR. Reads for this sample came from an Illumina HiSeq 2000. The TCR beta CDR3 regions were amplified from the RNA transcripts. For the first round of RT-PCR on the TCR CDR3, the HTBI primer set was used together with the Qiagen OneStep RT-PCR kit. TCRdb applied fastp at Q25 and MiXCR to the public reads, then kept only in-frame beta chains. CDR3 protein duplicates are merged, each entry listing the most common genes and DNA. Present in this sample are 550,000 to 600,000 distinct CDR3 sequences, under 60% of which were seen just once. In total, the top ten clones hold around a fifth of the sample. Sequencing input: peripheral blood or thyroid tissue (not recorded which). Receptors were obtained from an adult woman with Graves' disease, either hyperthyroidism or ophthalmopathy (not recorded which).

At least ten counts were recorded for this clonotype. This sequence joins TRBV27 and TRBJ2-7, with 7 nucleotides matching TRBD2. J gave up 4 bases and V 5 bases, and 8 bases lay outside the gene matches. CDR3 size: 14 residues. Germline V CDR1 and CDR2: MNHEY, SMNVEV (reference sequence). The CDR3 protein is CASSPDSGTYEQYF. The CDR3, as DNA: TGTGCCAGCAGTCCAGACAGCGGGACTTACGAGCAGTACTTC.

In its sample, this clonotype was seen a few times. The chain has TRBV7-2 and TRBJ2-5; possibly TRBD1 for D (5 bases). V was shortened by 3 bases and J by 2 bases, with 10 bases between the two germline ends. The CDR3 is 14 residues long. Germline CDR1 reads SGHTA; CDR2 reads FQGNSA. The DNA for the CDR3 is TGTGCCAGCAGCTTGGGAAGACAGCAAGAGACCCAGTACTTC. Translating gives CASSLGRQQETQYF.

This sequence joins TRBV10-3 and TRBJ2-7; 7 bases line up with TRBD2. The end of the DNA fits TRBJ2-1 better, so the J call may be wrong. This CDR3 is built from 14 residues. Per the germline V gene, CDR1 is ENHRY and CDR2 is SYGVKD. The DNA of the CDR3 is TGTGCCACTAAGACTAGCTCATCCTCGGAGCGGCAGTTCTTC. The encoded protein is CATKTSSSSERQFF.

This clonotype appeared a few times. The gene calls are TRBV6-5 and TRBJ2-7; TRBD1 aligns across 10 bases. V gave up 2 bases and J gave up 6 bases; unmatched junction bases: 7. Germline V gives CDR1 MNHEY, CDR2 SVGAGI. The CDR3 sequence is 15 residues long. The CDR3 DNA reads TGTGCCAGCAGTTACACCGGGACAGGGGATGTCGAGCAGTACTTC. Amino acid sequence: CASSYTGTGDVEQYF.

V gene TRBV9 combines with J gene TRBJ2-6; D is undetermined. V was shortened by 0 bases and J by 15 bases, with 4 bases between the two germline ends. The germline V gene encodes CDR1 SGDLS and CDR2 YYNGEE. The CDR3 is 10 amino acids. The CDR3 DNA reads as TGTGCCAGCAGCGTAGATGACCTGACTTTC. This codes for CASSVDDLTF. The full variable domain, its missing parts supplied by reference TRBV9 and TRBJ2-6, is DSGVTQTPKHLITATGQRVTLRCSPRSGDLSVYWYQQSLDQGLQFLIQYYNGEERAKGNILERFSAQQFPDLHSELNLSSLELGDSALYFCASSVDDLTFGAGSRLTVL.

Ten or more counts support this clonotype. The chain has TRBV28 and TRBJ2-7; weak D call: TRBD1 (5 bases). The germline V gene encodes CDR1 MDHEN and CDR2 SYDVKM. The ends were cut back, 6 bases at V and 3 bases at J, with 9 bases in the middle. The CDR3 is 12 residues long. CDR3 sequence (DNA): TGTGCCAGCAGCCCGGACAACTACGAGCAGTACTTC. It codes for CASSPDNYEQYF.

The chain is built from TRBV27 and TRBJ1-2; no reliable D call. CDR1 and CDR2 from the germline V gene are MNHEY and SMNVEV (reference sequence). V was clipped by 8 bases and J by 9 bases, with 19 bases between them. The CDR3 runs 13 residues. The CDR3 loop is CASAYGPLVSYTF. In DNA form, the CDR3 reads TGTGCCAGCGCCTACGGGCCCCTCGTTAGCTACACCTTC.

This CDR3 is CATSGIQGAGYTF. The DNA of the CDR3 is TGTGCCACCAGTGGTATACAGGGCGCTGGCTACACCTTC. V is TRBV24-1 and J is TRBJ1-2; D perhaps matches TRBD1 (6 bases). The CDR3 extends over 13 amino acids. Trimming pared 5 bases from V and 7 bases from J, leaving 13 bases between. Germline V gene sequence: CDR1 KGHDR, CDR2 SFDVKD.

This clonotype was recorded many times. This rearrangement joins TRBV7-3 to TRBJ2-7, with D maybe TRBD1 (5 bases). Trimming took 3 bases from V and 0 from J, leaving 9 bases between them. Germline assignment: CDR1 SGHTA and CDR2 FQGTGA. The CDR3 contains 14 residues. CDR3 in amino acids: CASSFDRYSYEQYF. The CDR3 DNA sequence: TGTGCCAGCAGCTTTGACAGATACTCCTACGAGCAGTACTTC.

Remarks on this clonotype: A much more abundant neighbour one base away suggests this may be a read error. This rearrangement joins TRBV7-9 to TRBJ1-2, with a weak D call TRBD1 (5 bases). Trimming removed 1 base from V and 6 bases from J, with 12 bases in between. This CDR3 is built from 14 residues. Germline V gives CDR1 SEHNR, CDR2 FQNEAQ (reference sequence). CDR3 in DNA: TGTGCCAGCAGCTTAGGAGGGGTGGACCATGGCTACACCTTC. Translation gives CASSLGGVDHGYTF.

The CDR3 sequence is CSARDKGNYGYTF. The CDR3 nucleotides read TGCAGTGCTAGAGACAAGGGAAACTATGGCTACACCTTC. The chain is built from TRBV20-1 and TRBJ1-2, with unresolved D. This CDR3 has 13 residues. Trimming shortened V by 0 bases and J by 2 bases, and 7 bases separated the two germline ends. Germline assignment: CDR1 DFQATT and CDR2 SNEGSKA (reference sequence).

This chain links TRBV7-9 with TRBJ1-1, with 10 bases fitting TRBD1. V lost 1 base, J lost 3 bases, and 5 bases stayed unmatched. The germline gives CDR1 SEHNR, CDR2 FQNEAQ (reference sequence). CDR3 size: 16 residues. CDR3 sequence reads: CASSLGDRGRYTEAFF. CDR3 sequence (DNA): TGTGCCAGCAGCTTAGGGGACAGGGGCCGGTACACTGAAGCTTTCTTT. Complete variable domain (other parts from reference TRBV7-9 and TRBJ1-1): DTGVSQNPRHKITKRGQNVTFRCDPISEHNRLYWYRQTLGQGPEFLTYFQNEAQLEKSRLLSDRFSAERPKGSFSTLEIQRTEQGDSAMYLCASSLGDRGRYTEAFFGQGTRLTVV.

The V gene is TRBV19, the J gene TRBJ1-3, with D hard to call. Germline values: CDR1 LNHDA, CDR2 SQIVND (reference sequence). The CDR3 is made up of 13 amino acids. The V gene lost 10 bases and the J gene lost 10 bases, with 20 bases spanning the gap. This chain's CDR3 is CANRPPGGETIYF. In DNA form, the CDR3 reads TGTGCCAATAGACCTCCGGGAGGAGAGACCATATATTTT.

The chain employs TRBV18 and TRBJ1-2, with D unclear. The V end lost 3 bases, the J end lost 1 base, and 9 bases lay between the germline ends. The CDR3 is made up of 14 amino acids. Per the germline V gene, CDR1 is KGHSH and CDR2 is LQKENI. This CDR3 is CASSPPEINYGYTF. CDR3 DNA sequence: TGTGCCAGCTCACCCCCAGAGATTAACTATGGCTACACCTTC.

This rearrangement joins TRBV7-8 to TRBJ1-2; possibly TRBD1 for D (6 bases). Germline lookup yields CDR1 SGHVS and CDR2 FQNEAQ. The CDR3 spans 13 residues. Between the trimmed V and J ends, which lost 6 bases and 6 bases, there was a span of 14 bases. The CDR3 loop is CASSLGGMDGYTF. CDR3 bases: TGTGCCAGCAGTCTAGGGGGTATGGATGGCTACACCTTC.

This clonotype was recorded at least ten times. The genes are TRBV2 and TRBJ2-1, with TRBD2 identical over 13 bases. The ends lost 4 bases at V and 9 bases at J; junction bases unmatched: 6. This CDR3 is 15 amino acids long. Germline values: CDR1 SNHLY, CDR2 FYNNEI. The CDR3 DNA reads TGTGCCAGCAGTGGACTAGCGGGAGGAATTGGTGAGCAGTTCTTC. This sequence encodes CASSGLAGGIGEQFF.

This clonotype was counted at least ten times. The chain combines TRBV2 with TRBJ2-2; D gene ambiguous. This CDR3 contains 16 residues. Germline V gives CDR1 SNHLY, CDR2 FYNNEI. Trimming removed 2 bases at V and 3 bases at J, with 13 bases between. CDR3 residues: CASSELRLGYTGELFF. DNA of the CDR3: TGTGCCAGCAGTGAACTACGTTTGGGATACACCGGGGAGCTGTTTTTT.

As to this clonotype: A read error is likely, as this CDR3 ends without the conserved phenylalanine or tryptophan. Because the CDR3's place on the DNA is in doubt, the DNA is left out and the CDR3 is given as listed by TCRdb. This sequence joins TRBV10-3 and TRBJ1-2. The CDR3 has 8 residues if both end residues are counted. CDR1 and CDR2 from the germline V gene are ENHRY and SYGVKD. CDR3: CAISGSTY.

This chain links TRBV7-9 with TRBJ1-2; 9 positions match TRBD1. The CDR3 consists of 15 residues. V dropped 2 bases and J dropped 3; count of bases not matched to a gene: 4. The germline CDR1 and CDR2 sequences are SEHNR and FQNEAQ (reference sequence). The CDR3 reads CASSLRDRAHYGYTF. The CDR3 DNA reads TGTGCCAGCAGCTTAAGGGACAGGGCCCACTATGGCTACACCTTC.

This clonotype was seen ten or more times. This rearrangement joins TRBV14 to TRBJ1-1, with D perhaps TRBD1 (5 bases). Germline CDR1 is SGHDN and CDR2 is FVKESK. The V end lost 0 bases, the J end lost 3 bases, and 17 bases lay between the germline ends. The CDR3 loop spans 17 amino acids. The CDR3 loop reads CASSQERSSGRDTEAFF. CDR3 nucleotides: TGTGCCAGCAGCCAAGAAAGGTCTTCGGGACGCGACACTGAAGCTTTCTTT.

The table lists this clonotype with many counts. The chain uses TRBV4-1 and TRBJ2-5; 8 nucleotides align to TRBD2. Germline CDR1 and CDR2: MGHRA and YSYEKL. CDR3 length: 11 amino acids. V lost 8 bases, J lost 5 bases, and 1 base stayed unmatched. The CDR3 DNA is TGCGCCAGCGGGACTAGGGAGACCCAGTACTTC. Residues: CASGTRETQYF.

V usage is TRBV12-3 or TRBV12-4 and J usage is TRBJ1-1, with D maybe TRBD1 (5 bases). This CDR3 spans 15 amino acids. Trimming left V 7 bases short and J 0 bases short, with 15 bases between. CDR3 region: CASTPGGGLNTEAFF. In DNA form, the CDR3 reads TGTGCCAGCACGCCGGGGGGTGGCTTGAACACTGAAGCTTTCTTT.

This clonotype was counted at least ten times. The genes are TRBV29-1 and TRBJ1-5; 7 bases line up with TRBD1. The CDR3 length is 13 residues. V dropped 8 bases and J dropped 4; count of bases not matched to a gene: 8. Germline CDR1 is SQVTM and CDR2 is ANQGSEA. This CDR3 reads CSILQGLNQPQHF. In DNA, the CDR3 is TGCAGCATCCTACAGGGGCTAAATCAGCCCCAGCATTTT.

The genes are TRBV2 and TRBJ2-5, with D perhaps matching TRBD1 (5 bases). Germline assignment: CDR1 SNHLY and CDR2 FYNNEI. This CDR3 is built from 13 residues. The germline V and J ends were trimmed by 6 bases and 5 bases, with 13 bases remaining between them. CDR3 DNA: TGTGCCAGCAGGACGGACATGGGGGAGACCCAGTACTTC. Protein: CASRTDMGETQYF. The whole variable domain, remainder taken from reference TRBV2 and TRBJ2-5, is EPEVTQTPSHQVTQMGQEVILRCVPISNHLYFYWYRQILGQKVEFLVSFYNNEISEKSEIFDDQFSVERPDGSNFTLKIRSTKLEDSAMYFCASRTDMGETQYFGPGTRLLVL.

With regard to this clonotype: Germline is not matched at one junction end, which may reflect a read error. The chain uses TRBV7-9 and TRBJ1-2; D is perhaps TRBD1 (6 bases). Germline CDR1 reads SEHNR; CDR2 reads FQNEAQ (reference sequence). This CDR3 is 14 amino acids long. CDR3 in DNA: TGTGCCAGCAGTTTAGTGGGGGGCGGCTATGGCTACACCTTC. Amino acids: CASSLVGGGYGYTF.

The table lists this clonotype with many counts. This chain uses TRBV19 with TRBJ2-1, with TRBD1 identical over 8 bases. This CDR3 has 15 residues. Looked up from germline, CDR1 is LNHDA and CDR2 is SQIVND (reference sequence). The V gene end was trimmed by 8 bases and the J gene end by 3 bases; junction bases not matched to a gene: 9. CDR3 in amino acids: CASRTRDRHYNEQFF. CDR3 in DNA: TGTGCCAGTCGAACACGGGACAGGCACTACAATGAGCAGTTCTTC.

The genes are TRBV7-6 and TRBJ2-5, with 7 bases aligning to TRBD1. The trim removed 2 bases at V and 10 bases at J, leaving 13 bases unmatched. This CDR3 has 15 residues. CDR1 and CDR2 from the germline V gene are SGHVS and FNYEAQ. CDR3 in amino acids: CASSLRTGALGDQYF. For the CDR3, the DNA is TGTGCCAGCAGCTTACGGACAGGCGCCCTTGGTGACCAGTACTTC.

This clonotype was detected a few times. The chain carries TRBV7-9 and TRBJ1-1; a weak D match, TRBD1 (6 bases). The CDR3 loop spans 15 amino acids. Germline V lookup: CDR1 SEHNR, CDR2 FQNEAQ (reference sequence). V lost 6 bases and J 10 bases, leaving 24 bases between the germline ends. The CDR3 DNA reads TGTGCCAGCAGTCCTGACAGTCGATCCACAGGGACAGCTTTCTTT. Translation gives CASSPDSRSTGTAFF.

This chain uses TRBV2 with TRBJ2-7; 10 bases agree with TRBD2. The CDR3 contains 18 residues. Germline V gives CDR1 SNHLY, CDR2 FYNNEI. J was trimmed by 0 bases and V by 3 bases; bases with no gene match: 11. For the CDR3, the DNA is TGTGCCAGCAGTGAGCCCCTGGAACTAGCGGGAAACTCCTACGAGCAGTACTTC. Translated, it gives CASSEPLELAGNSYEQYF. Supplemented by reference TRBV2 and TRBJ2-7, the full variable domain reads EPEVTQTPSHQVTQMGQEVILRCVPISNHLYFYWYRQILGQKVEFLVSFYNNEISEKSEIFDDQFSVERPDGSNFTLKIRSTKLEDSAMYFCASSEPLELAGNSYEQYFGPGTRLTVT.

V usage is TRBV10-3 and J usage is TRBJ1-1, with D maybe TRBD1 (6 bases). The germline V and J ends were trimmed by 8 bases and 4 bases, with 20 bases remaining between them. The length of the CDR3 is 15 residues. The germline CDR1 and CDR2 sequences are ENHRY and SYGVKD. CDR3 nucleotide sequence: TGTGCCATCGGTTGGGGGCTAAGGAGCGCCACTGAAGCTTTCTTT. It codes for CAIGWGLRSATEAFF.

This clonotype was seen many times. The rearrangement links TRBV12-3 or TRBV12-4 to TRBJ2-2; TRBD1 agrees at 10 bases. The J segment lost 6 bases and the V segment lost 4 bases, leaving 5 bases of the junction unmatched. The CDR3 totals 15 residues. The CDR3 loop reads CASSSLDRGSGELFF. Written as DNA, the CDR3 is TGTGCCAGCAGTTCTCTGGACAGGGGGTCCGGGGAGCTGTTTTTT.

The chain uses TRBV19 and TRBJ1-6; D uncertain. The CDR3 length is 15 residues. With 6 bases removed from V and 7 bases from J, the gap between germline ends came to 16 bases. Germline V gene data show CDR1 as LNHDA and CDR2 as SQIVND (reference sequence). CDR3 region: CASSNGRTGNSPLHF. The CDR3 bases are TGTGCCAGTAGCAACGGTAGGACGGGAAATTCACCCCTCCACTTT.